A single sample is the source of the 27 T cell receptor beta chains below, sequenced in a study of OX40 agonist ivuxolimab in advanced cancers. The data were produced by immunoSEQ multiplex PCR, yet TCRdb's version contains in-frame clones alone and is incomplete. Altogether about 99,000 clones are present, roughly 90% being singletons, with the ten largest covering around 0.31%. Sequenced here: CD4+ or CD8+ T cells sorted from blood, sampled in a trial of the OX40 agonist ivuxolimab. All receptors derive from an adult with an advanced solid tumor such as melanoma, head and neck, liver or kidney cancer.

The J gene is TRBJ2-1, the V gene TRBV11-2; 9 nucleotides align to TRBD2. Looked up from germline, CDR1 is SGHAT and CDR2 is FQNNGV. This CDR3 comprises 16 residues. The V gene end was trimmed by 3 bases and the J gene end by 6 bases; junction bases not matched to a gene: 9. The CDR3 spells CASSFGSLAGINEQFF. The CDR3 bases are TGTGCCAGCAGCTTCGGGTCCCTAGCGGGGATCAATGAGCAGTTCTTC.

Of note for this clone: Other DNA sequences in this specimen translate into the identical CDR3. The genes are TRBV11-2 and TRBJ1-3; D unresolved. Germline CDR1 reads SGHAT; CDR2 reads FQNNGV. The CDR3 runs 15 residues. V lost 1 base, J lost 0 bases, and 7 bases lay in between. CDR3 sequence (DNA): TGTGCCAGCAGCTTAGCCTTAAGCTCTGGAAACACCATATATTTT. This sequence encodes CASSLALSSGNTIYF.

This chain uses TRBV19 with TRBJ2-5; D is possibly TRBD2 (6 bases). CDR1 is LNHDA and CDR2 is SQIVND in the germline V gene (reference sequence). V was clipped by 4 bases and J by 7 bases, with 19 bases between them. The CDR3 consists of 15 residues. CDR3 DNA sequence: TGTGCCAGTAGTACTCAGGTGGGGACTCTTTCGACCCAGTACTTC. It yields the protein CASSTQVGTLSTQYF. Filled out from reference TRBV19 and TRBJ2-5, the complete variable domain reads DGGITQSPKYLFRKEGQNVTLSCEQNLNHDAMYWYRQDPGQGLRLIYYSQIVNDFQKGDIAEGYSVSREKKESFPLTVTSAQKNPTAFYLCASSTQVGTLSTQYFGPGTRLLVL.

J is TRBJ1-5 and V is TRBV6-1; D is undetermined. Looked up from germline, CDR1 is MNHNS and CDR2 is SASEGT. V was shortened by 2 bases and J by 6 bases, with 14 bases between the two germline ends. The CDR3 length is 15 residues. The CDR3 loop is CASSESAAFSQPQHF. DNA of the CDR3: TGTGCCAGCAGTGAATCGGCGGCTTTTAGTCAGCCCCAGCATTTT.

As regards this clone: One junction end does not reproduce the germline sequence, and a read error may be involved. This chain uses TRBV16 with TRBJ1-1; tentatively, D is TRBD1 (6 bases). The germline CDR1 and CDR2 sequences are KGHSY and FQNENV. This CDR3 has 13 residues. The CDR3, as DNA: TGTGCCAGCAGCCAATCCGAAACAGGGATTTCCTCCTTT. The encoded protein is CASSQSETGISSF.

This sequence joins TRBV28 and TRBJ2-1; 7 bases line up with TRBD1. The trim removed 5 bases at V and 3 bases at J, leaving 10 bases unmatched. The CDR3 totals 16 residues. Per the germline V gene, CDR1 is MDHEN and CDR2 is SYDVKM. Here the CDR3 reads CASSPPTGPYYNEQFF. CDR3 nucleotide sequence: TGTGCCAGCAGTCCTCCGACAGGGCCGTACTACAATGAGCAGTTCTTC.

The chain is built from TRBV9 and TRBJ2-3; 16 bases agree with TRBD2. The junction had 4 bases not matched to a gene; V was cut back by 3 bases and J by 3 bases. This CDR3 contains 17 residues. The germline CDR1 and CDR2 sequences are SGDLS and YYNGEE. The CDR3 reads CASSAGLAGGSTDTQYF. The CDR3 DNA reads as TGTGCCAGCAGCGCGGGACTAGCGGGAGGGTCGACAGATACGCAGTATTTT.

The rearrangement links TRBV7-9 to TRBJ2-5, with no clear D. Germline V CDR1 and CDR2: SEHNR, FQNEAQ (reference sequence). With 4 bases removed from V and 1 base from J, the gap between germline ends came to 1 base. The CDR3 is made up of 11 amino acids. As DNA, the CDR3 is TGTGCCAGCAGCTCCCAAGAGACCCAGTACTTC. This gives the protein CASSSQETQYF.

V is TRBV6-6 and J is TRBJ1-5; 8 bases agree with TRBD1. The CDR3 runs 15 residues. From germline, CDR1 is MNHNY and CDR2 SVGAGI (reference sequence). With V trimmed by 6 bases and J by 2 bases, 6 bases remained unmatched. The CDR3 nucleotides read TGTGCCAGCAGAAAGACAGGGGATGGCAATCAGCCCCAGCATTTT. As protein: CASRKTGDGNQPQHF.

The gene calls are TRBV5-1 and TRBJ2-3, with 11 bases matching TRBD2. The CDR3 extends over 12 amino acids. Trimming took 5 bases from V and 12 from J; bases not matched to a gene: 5. The germline V gene has CDR1 SGHRS and CDR2 YFSETQ. Written as DNA, the CDR3 is TGCGCCAGCAGTCTCACTAGCGGGAGCCAGTATTTT. Amino acids: CASSLTSGSQYF.

V and J are TRBV6-1 and TRBJ1-3; no firm D call. This CDR3 has 12 amino acids. Germline V gene sequence: CDR1 MNHNS, CDR2 SASEGT. V was shortened by 0 bases and J by 15 bases, with 12 bases between the two germline ends. The CDR3 here is CASSEAEGLKYF. CDR3 in DNA: TGTGCCAGCAGTGAAGCGGAGGGTCTAAAATATTTT.

This clone was counted only a few times. No DNA is shown, since the ends of the CDR3 on it are uncertain; the CDR3 is the one TCRdb lists. The V gene is TRBV28, the J gene TRBJ1-3. A total of 14 residues make up the CDR3, ends included. Looked up from germline, CDR1 is MDHEN and CDR2 is SYDVKM. CDR3 amino acids: CASSSSGWGNTIYF.

The chain combines TRBV5-1 with TRBJ2-1; 16 nucleotides line up with TRBD2. The CDR3 extends over 14 amino acids. Losses at the gene ends were 4 bases for V and 12 bases for J; bases not matched to a gene: 4. Per the germline V gene, CDR1 is SGHRS and CDR2 is YFSETQ. CDR3 sequence: CASSEGLAGGGQFF. The CDR3 nucleotides read TGCGCCAGCAGCGAGGGACTAGCGGGAGGGGGGCAGTTCTTC. The full variable domain, with the rest looked up from reference TRBV5-1 and TRBJ2-1, is KAGVTQTPRYLIKTRGQQVTLSCSPISGHRSVSWYQQTPGQGLQFLFEYFSETQRNKGNFPGRFSGRQFSNSRSEMNVSTLELGDSALYLCASSEGLAGGGQFFGPGTRLTVL.

V and J are TRBV7-2 and TRBJ2-1; a weak D match, TRBD1 (6 bases). The CDR3 is made up of 15 amino acids. Germline V gene sequence: CDR1 SGHTA, CDR2 FQGNSA. Trimming stripped 2 bases from V and 6 bases from J, with 14 bases between. In nucleotides, the CDR3 is TGTGCCAGCAGCTTACCGGGACACCTAATCAATGAGCAGTTCTTC. Translated: CASSLPGHLINEQFF. Full variable domain (rest looked up from reference TRBV7-2 and TRBJ2-1): GAGVSQSPSNKVTEKGKDVELRCDPISGHTALYWYRQSLGQGLEFLIYFQGNSAPDKSGLPSDRFSAERTGGSVSTLTIQRTQQEDSAVYLCASSLPGHLINEQFFGPGTRLTVL.

This clone was seen only a few times. The chain is built from TRBV6-1 and TRBJ2-7; no firm D call. This CDR3 has 13 amino acids. The ends were cut back, 2 bases at V and 5 bases at J, with 10 bases in the middle. The germline CDR1 and CDR2 sequences are MNHNS and SASEGT. CDR3 in DNA: TGTGCCAGCAGTGAACCAGCAACCCACGAGCAGTACTTC. This sequence encodes CASSEPATHEQYF.

The chain uses TRBV19 and TRBJ2-2; 14 bases are a match to TRBD2. V lost 4 bases, J lost 7 bases, and 8 bases stayed unmatched. Germline CDR1 is LNHDA and CDR2 is SQIVND (reference sequence). The length of the CDR3 is 17 residues. This CDR3 is CASSTGTSGSSIGELFF. CDR3 nucleotide sequence: TGTGCCAGTAGTACCGGGACTAGCGGGAGTAGTATCGGGGAGCTGTTTTTT.

The chain is built from TRBV18 and TRBJ1-1; 7 positions agree with TRBD1. Germline CDR1 KGHSH, CDR2 LQKENI. After removal of 1 base from V and 1 base from J, the junction contained 12 bases not matched to a gene. This CDR3 region has 18 residues. The CDR3 here is CASSPRRNRGSQNTEAFF. CDR3 sequence (DNA): TGTGCCAGCTCACCACGGAGAAACAGGGGATCCCAGAACACTGAAGCTTTCTTT. Together with reference TRBV18 and TRBJ1-1, the CDR3 gives the full variable domain: NAGVMQNPRHLVRRRGQEARLRCSPMKGHSHVYWYRQLPEEGLKFMVYLQKENIIDESGMPKERFSAEFPKEGPSILRIQQVVRGDSAAYFCASSPRRNRGSQNTEAFFGQGTRLTVV.

This chain links TRBV7-2 with TRBJ2-5, with D unresolved. CDR1 and CDR2 from the germline V gene are SGHTA and FQGNSA. The CDR3 extends over 12 amino acids. V was pared by 2 bases and J by 4 bases, with 5 bases between. CDR3 in DNA: TGTGCCAGCAGCTTAATGCGAGAGACCCAGTACTTC. Amino acids: CASSLMRETQYF.

The chain joins TRBV10-3 to TRBJ2-7; 11 bases fit TRBD2. J lost 5 bases, V lost 5 bases, and 5 bases had no gene match. The CDR3 loop spans 14 amino acids. Germline V lookup: CDR1 ENHRY, CDR2 SYGVKD. The CDR3 region has the DNA TGTGCCATCAGTTTGACTAGCGGGATCCACGAGCAGTACTTC. It yields the protein CAISLTSGIHEQYF.

The gene calls are TRBV30 and TRBJ1-5; D unclear. Germline assignment: CDR1 GTSNPN and CDR2 SVGIG (reference sequence). V lost 2 bases to trimming and J lost 6 bases, with 14 bases between them. This CDR3 comprises 14 residues. The DNA for the CDR3 is TGTGCCTGGAGTTCCTCGGGGTTAGGTCAGCCCCAGCATTTT. Protein sequence: CAWSSSGLGQPQHF.

The V call is TRBV9, the J call TRBJ1-6; no clear D. Per the germline V gene, CDR1 is SGDLS and CDR2 is YYNGEE. The CDR3 is 12 residues long. The V end lost 0 bases, the J end lost 10 bases, and 5 bases lay between the germline ends. DNA of the CDR3: TGTGCCAGCAGCGTAGCAGGCTCACCCCTCCACTTT. This codes for CASSVAGSPLHF.

The rearrangement uses TRBV6-6 and TRBJ2-6, with TRBD1 matching over 8 bases. Germline CDR1 and CDR2: MNHNY and SVGAGI (reference sequence). Trimming removed 6 bases from V and 0 bases from J; junction bases left unmatched: 1. The CDR3 is 15 residues long. The CDR3 DNA reads as TGTGCCAGCAGACAGGGGGTCTCTGGGGCCAACGTCCTGACTTTC. This gives the protein CASRQGVSGANVLTF.

The chain recombines TRBV19 with TRBJ2-1; D is possibly TRBD1 (6 bases). CDR1 LNHDA and CDR2 SQIVND come from the germline V gene (reference sequence). The CDR3 loop spans 16 amino acids. V lost 3 bases to trimming and J lost 1 base, with 13 bases between them. The CDR3 DNA reads as TGTGCCAGTAGTATCTCGCAGGGGTTATCCTACAATGAGCAGTTCTTC. Translation gives CASSISQGLSYNEQFF. The complete variable domain, with remaining parts taken from reference TRBV19 and TRBJ2-1, reads DGGITQSPKYLFRKEGQNVTLSCEQNLNHDAMYWYRQDPGQGLRLIYYSQIVNDFQKGDIAEGYSVSREKKESFPLTVTSAQKNPTAFYLCASSISQGLSYNEQFFGPGTRLTVL.

The chain links TRBV7-2 to TRBJ2-7; tentative D call: TRBD1 (5 bases). The V gene's germline CDR1 is SGHTA and CDR2 FQGNSA. Trimming removed 1 base at V and 9 bases at J, with 13 bases between. The CDR3 has 13 amino acids. The CDR3 DNA reads TGTGCCAGCAGCTTAGGTCCGGAAAGGGGGCAGTACTTC. Translating it yields CASSLGPERGQYF.

This chain joins TRBV6-5 and TRBJ2-7; 8 bases agree with TRBD2. Unmatched junction bases numbered 8, after V lost 5 bases and J lost 2 bases. This CDR3 has 15 amino acids. Germline assignment: CDR1 MNHEY and CDR2 SVGAGI. This CDR3 is CASSPGASGPYEQYF. CDR3 sequence (DNA): TGTGCCAGCAGTCCCGGGGCTAGCGGGCCCTACGAGCAGTACTTC.

This chain links TRBV2 with TRBJ2-1; 9 bases line up with TRBD2. Unmatched junction bases numbered 11, after V lost 3 bases and J lost 8 bases. CDR3 length: 16 amino acids. Germline CDR1 and CDR2: SNHLY and FYNNEI. The CDR3: CASSDRGLATSYEQFF. The DNA of the CDR3 is TGTGCCAGCAGTGATCGGGGACTAGCAACCTCCTATGAGCAGTTCTTC.

This clone was seen once. The chain is built from TRBV2 and TRBJ1-1; a possible D gene is TRBD1 (5 bases). The CDR3 spans 15 residues. Trimming removed 6 bases from V and 0 bases from J, with 14 bases in between. Germline V gives CDR1 SNHLY, CDR2 FYNNEI. The DNA for the CDR3 is TGTGCCAGCAGCAGAACCGGGACTGTGAACACTGAAGCTTTCTTT. It yields the protein CASSRTGTVNTEAFF.